This T cell receptor (beta chain) emerged from a study of T-cell memory formation after mild COVID-19. Study as a whole: Among the donors, TCR clusters were largely specific to each donor. Study-wide points: A second wave expanding day 15 to 37 was CD4+-biased; contracting clones were balanced. SARS-CoV-2 specificity was not confirmed for second-wave clones peaking on day 37.

TCRdb called the 5' RACE reads again in MiXCR, with one record for every CDR3 protein. Among around 300,000 distinct CDR3 sequences listed, approximately 14% were seen once. About this clonotype: Its antigen is not identified.

Per the germline V gene, CDR1 is LGHNA and CDR2 is YSLEER. V gave up 0 bases and J gave up 2 bases, with 17 bases separating them. This CDR3 contains 17 residues. The rearrangement joins TRBV4-3 to TRBJ2-7, with D tentatively TRBD1 or TRBD2 (6 bases each). Sequenced input: PBMCs or a T cell subset sorted from them (not recorded which). The source of this sequence is a man between 18 and 29 years old who had mild COVID-19 (a few samples of this study predate the infection). Cell type and time point are not known. The CDR3 coding sequence is TGCGCCAGCAGCCAAGATTGGAGGGGGACCTTAACCTACGAGCAGTACTTC. Amino acid sequence: CASSQDWRGTLTYEQYF.